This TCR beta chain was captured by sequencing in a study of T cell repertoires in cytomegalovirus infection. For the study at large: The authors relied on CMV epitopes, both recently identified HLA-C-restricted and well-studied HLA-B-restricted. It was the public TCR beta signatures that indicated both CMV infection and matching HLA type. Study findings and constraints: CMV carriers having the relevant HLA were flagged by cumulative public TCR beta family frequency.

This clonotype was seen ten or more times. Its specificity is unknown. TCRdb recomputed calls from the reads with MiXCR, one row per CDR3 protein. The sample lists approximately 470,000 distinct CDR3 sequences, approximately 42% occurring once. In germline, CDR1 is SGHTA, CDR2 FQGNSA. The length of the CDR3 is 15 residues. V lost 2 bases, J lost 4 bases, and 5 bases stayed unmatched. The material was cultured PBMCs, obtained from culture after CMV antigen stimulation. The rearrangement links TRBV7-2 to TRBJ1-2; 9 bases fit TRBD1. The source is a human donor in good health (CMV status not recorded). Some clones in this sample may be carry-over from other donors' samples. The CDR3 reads CASSLHTGGGYGYTF. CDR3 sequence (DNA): TGTGCCAGCAGCTTACACACAGGGGGCGGCTATGGCTACACCTTC.